Included here is one T cell receptor beta chain sequence, with context. This clonotype came up once. The antigen this receptor binds is unknown. A much larger clone is a single base away; this may be a read error. The data originate from a study of tumor-infiltrating lymphocytes in primary liver carcinoma (TCRdb year 2017). With regard to the full study: About 5 patients with histopathologically diagnosed primary liver carcinoma underwent surgical resection in China between November 2015 and 2016. Of the five patients, three men and two women aged 30 to 69 years, four had hepatocellular carcinoma and one had combined HCC and intrahepatic cholangiocarcinoma. The tumors of the five patients were staged as T1-T3 N0M0, with maximum diameters ranging from roughly 4.2 to 11 cm. Each sample produced roughly 3.65 to 7.5 million productive TCRbeta reads, and read depth showed no significant difference between tissue types. Across five regions of each liver tumor, along with adjacent normal tissue and blood, the study brought together TCRbeta repertoire sequencing, expression microarrays and whole-exome sequencing. TCRbeta repertoire sequencing covered 35 specimens from 5 patients: roughly 25 tumor regions, 5 adjacent noncancerous liver tissues and 5 peripheral blood samples. High reproducibility was observed for the technical replicate repertoires, with mean shared-clone rates roughly 0.92 and correlation coefficients above 0.95.

Blood RNA was extracted from unsorted whole blood with TRIzol reagent; germline DNA came from the DNeasy Blood & Tissue kit. At the time of sampling, the patients were treatment-naive and had chronic HBV infection. Before surgery, roughly 4 milliliters of peripheral blood were drawn into K2EDTA tubes. General study outcomes and caveats: Because only the TCR beta chain was sequenced and unpaired alpha chains were not captured, true repertoire diversity is likely underestimated. The top 250 clones accounted for a significantly greater share of the repertoire in tumors than in blood (p = 0.039). Only a few patients were included in the study, and the authors note that the findings should be validated in a larger study. Pairs of tumor regions showed greater repertoire overlap (mean about 36%) than tumor-adjacent pairs (about 17%) or tumor-blood pairs (around 15%), which is consistent with antigen-driven expansion. Because the samples were bulk and unsorted, CD4+ and CD8+ T cell repertoires could not be compared.

A constant-region primer and ProtoScript II reverse transcriptase were used to reverse-transcribe TCRbeta-specific cDNA from about 530 ng total RNA. The TCRbeta libraries were prepared through three rounds of nested multiplex PCR following a slightly modified ARM-PCR procedure. A final 25-cycle PCR with Deep VentR polymerase added sample barcodes and Illumina adapters. Before sequencing, amplicons of 200-500 bp were gel-purified using a QIAquick gel extraction kit. An Illumina HiSeq 2500 was used to sequence the TCRbeta amplicons, generating 250-bp paired-end reads. The published analysis was carried out like this. Reads were quality-trimmed with Trimmomatic v0.33, and paired reads were merged with FLASH v1.2.11 to recover full CDR3 sequences. MiGEC v1.2.1b assigned V, D and J germline segments to the rearranged TCRbeta sequences. VDJtools v1.0.0 computed clonotype statistics and Shannon-Wiener diversity indices. Except for diversity analysis, only the 250 most abundant clonotypes of each sample were used in subsequent analyses to reduce sampling bias. TCRdb itself trimmed the public reads at Q25 with fastp, ran MiXCR and retained productive beta chains. Rows with a matching CDR3 protein are joined into one entry that keeps the most common DNA and genes. The V and J calls were not made by the authors but by TCRdb's processing. The sample has hundreds of thousands of distinct CDR3 sequences on record, about 62% of them singletons. The ten top clones hold approximately 9.4% of the sample.

Specimen: peripheral blood. The receptor was derived from a man aged 40-55 years with primary liver carcinoma and hepatitis B virus infection.

The DNA sequence reads TGTGCCAGCAGTCCGGGACAGGTCTATGGCTACACCTTC. Translation gives CASSPGQVYGYTF. The chain is encoded by TRBV28 joined to TRBJ1-2; 8 middle bases align to TRBD1. The germline V gene yields MDHEN for CDR1 and SYDVKM for CDR2. Ends trimmed: V by 5 bases, J by 4 bases; bases unmatched to a gene: 3. Measured from the cysteine to the phenylalanine, the CDR3 is 13 residues long. The retained sequence is limited to the CDR3, 39 bases, with the frame set at the first base.